This entry concerns a single TCR beta chain. This clonotype was detected many times. Its binding antigen is unknown. Base qualities are missing; no much larger clone stands one base away. This entry is derived from a study of blood T cells in healthy people across ages (dated by TCRdb to the mid-2010s). About the study as a whole: In model experiments, template switching captured roughly one uniquely barcoded TCR beta cDNA molecule for every two T cells. The study measured age-related changes in TCR beta repertoire diversity using deep sequencing normalized with unique cDNA molecular identifiers. The donors were divided into four age groups: young (average around 15 years), middle-aged (about 40), aged (around 59) and long-lived (nearly 85). To avoid experimental bias, donors of different ages were randomly spread across the sequencing lanes. Using the same blood draw, the study looked at two additional independent replicas of 1 million unique cDNA reads for two donors, one aged 18 to 29 and the other aged 80 or older.

CDR3 length: 14 amino acids, cysteine to phenylalanine. Only the CDR3 DNA is retained, 42 bases long and in frame from the first base. CDR1 and CDR2 are read off the germline V gene as MGHRA and YSYEKL. The junction shows trimming of 1 base on V and 7 bases on J, plus 12 bases between the germline ends. The library was built by means of 5' RACE. Instrument on record: Illumina HiSeq 2500. A second PCR of roughly 6 to 11 cycles was performed with a sample-barcoded 5' primer and a J-beta primer mix. A unique molecular identifier was introduced onto each TCR beta cDNA molecule by a template-switch 5' adaptor carrying 12 random nucleotides. At least 2.5 million CDR3-containing paired-end reads were obtained from each sample. First-strand cDNA synthesis was performed from all RNA using the Mint cDNA synthesis kit, with priming by a TRBC-specific oligonucleotide. After uracil-DNA glycosylase treatment, a first 18-cycle PCR used universal primers M1SS and BC2_uni_R on all cDNA. Per the original workflow: For normalization, 1 million high-quality reads were randomly selected from each sample, with every read carrying a distinct molecular identifier. Reads with shared molecular identifiers were discarded instead of being binned into consensus sequences. MiTCR, with a Q25 quality threshold and the strictest error-elimination algorithm, was used for CDR3 identification, clonotype clustering and error correction. A nonparametric unseen species model with Euler transformation was used to estimate a lower bound on total TCR beta diversity. TCRdb redid the processing of the public reads, applying fastp at Q25 and MiXCR, and retained in-frame beta chains. Records with the same CDR3 protein are collapsed into one entry carrying the most frequent genes and DNA. TCRdb assigned the V and J calls; the authors' analysis was not used. The sample includes around 1,500,000 distinct CDR3 sequences, with about 43% observed a single time. The ten largest clones add up to around 8% of the sample.

General conclusions and limits of the study: As age increased, observed TCR beta diversity per million T cells dropped in a roughly linear way, and a significant reduction was already evident by age around 41. Since profiling was done on bulk unsorted PBMCs, naive and antigen-experienced compartments could not be conclusively compared. Because the CMV infection status of the donors was unknown, age-related changes in expanded clonotypes may potentially have been confounded. There was a strong correlation between observed TCR beta diversity and the percentage of naive T cells measured by flow cytometry. Estimates of total diversity based on one million sequenced T cells were regarded as lower bounds and as underestimates. Compared with the aged group, the long-lived group had more naive CD4+ T cells, fewer expanded clones and increased TCR diversity, a pattern suggesting age selection.

The donors were roughly 39 Caucasian individuals from Russia, aged roughly 6 to 100 years, who were systemically healthy. Roughly 10 milliliters of peripheral blood were drawn from each donor into EDTA-treated Vacutainer tubes. PBMCs were isolated by Ficoll-Paque density-gradient centrifugation, with at least 6 million obtained per sample. Trizol reagent was used to extract total RNA from PBMCs, with at least 5.5 micrograms per sample. For every donor, an aliquot of PBMCs went through flow cytometry to measure the percentages of naive CD45RAhigh/CD27high T cells. Here the chain combines TRBV4-1 and TRBJ2-3; TRBD2 could be the D gene, as 5 bases match. Sequences were obtained from blood. This sequence was found in a woman aged 18-29 years in good health. The sequence in DNA is TGCGCCAGCAGCCAAGGAGAGAGCGGTAATACGCAGTATTTT. Its coded protein is CASSQGESGNTQYF.